One and the same sample provided the 25 T cell receptor beta chains below, sequenced in a study of CD8+CD57+ T cells in acquired aplastic anemia. It was genomic DNA that served as the template for profiling TCR beta VDJ and CDR3. Each CDR3 protein gets one entry after TCRdb re-called the reads with MiXCR. The sample shows some 240,000 distinct CDR3 sequences, 34% of them seen only once. Sequenced: sorted CD4+, CD8+, or CD8+CD57+ T cells (not recorded which) from PBMCs. The receptors stem from a human donor in good health, serving as a control.

This clonotype has just a few counts. The V and J genes are TRBV20-1 and TRBJ1-4, with D possibly TRBD1 on 6 matching bases. The germline V gene encodes CDR1 DFQATT and CDR2 SNEGSKA (reference sequence). The CDR3 extends over 16 amino acids. V lost 3 bases and J 8 bases, leaving 22 bases between the germline ends. CDR3 residues: CSARVSGEGDNEKLFF. In nucleotides, the CDR3 is TGCAGTGCTAGGGTTAGCGGGGAGGGGGACAACGAAAAACTGTTTTTT.

The table lists this clonotype with many counts. The chain links TRBV14 to TRBJ2-7; D gene uncertain. This CDR3 comprises 14 residues. Germline loops: CDR1 SGHDN, CDR2 FVKESK. The ends were cut back, 4 bases at V and 0 bases at J, with 10 bases in the middle. CDR3 nucleotides: TGTGCCAGCAGCCGCCGCGGAATCTCCTACGAGCAGTACTTC. It translates to CASSRRGISYEQYF.

This clonotype was picked up a small number of times. The rearrangement uses TRBV25-1 and TRBJ2-3; D ambiguous. Per the germline V gene, CDR1 is MGHDK and CDR2 is SYGVNS. The CDR3 has 16 amino acids. The ends were cut back, 8 bases at V and 3 bases at J, with 21 bases in the middle. CDR3 nucleotide sequence: TGTGCCAGCTCACCCAATGGACGGCCGCTAACAGATACGCAGTATTTT. Protein product: CASSPNGRPLTDTQYF.

The chain employs TRBV9 and TRBJ1-2; D call uncertain. Per the germline V gene, CDR1 is SGDLS and CDR2 is YYNGEE. This CDR3 contains 14 residues. The ends were cut back, 0 bases at V and 1 base at J, with 7 bases in the middle. The CDR3 DNA reads TGTGCCAGCAGCGTAGCTGACAATAACTATGGCTACACCTTC. It codes for CASSVADNNYGYTF.

This clonotype is medium-sized within its sample. The genes are TRBV2 and TRBJ2-2, with no clear D. V gave up 5 bases and J gave up 5 bases, with 9 bases separating them. Looked up from germline, CDR1 is SNHLY and CDR2 is FYNNEI. This CDR3 contains 13 residues. The CDR3 region is CASSLKGTGELFF. CDR3 nucleotides: TGTGCCAGCAGTCTAAAAGGAACCGGGGAGCTGTTTTTT.

This clonotype came up many times. The rearrangement joins TRBV20-1 to TRBJ1-2, with 9 bases fitting TRBD1. V dropped 0 bases and J dropped 6; count of bases not matched to a gene: 8. The CDR3 has 15 amino acids. Germline V lookup: CDR1 DFQATT, CDR2 SNEGSKA (reference sequence). As DNA, the CDR3 is TGCAGTGCTAGAGATGCCCGGACAGGGGATAATGGCTACACCTTC. Its translation: CSARDARTGDNGYTF.

This clonotype appeared many times. The chain uses TRBV5-1 and TRBJ1-2; 11 bases agree with TRBD1. CDR3 length: 14 residues. Trimming cost V 5 bases and J 8 bases; bases outside gene matches: 8. Per germline, CDR1 SGHRS and CDR2 YFSETQ. CDR3 bases: TGCGCCAGCAGAAGGACAGGGGGCGCTAAGGGCTACACCTTC. Translated: CASRRTGGAKGYTF.

This clonotype was recorded many times. The genes are TRBV30 and TRBJ1-1; 8 positions match TRBD1. V lost 3 bases, J lost 1 base, and 4 bases stayed unmatched. Germline V lookup: CDR1 GTSNPN, CDR2 SVGIG (reference sequence). The CDR3 contains 14 residues. The DNA for the CDR3 is TGTGCCTGGAGCAGGGGGCCGAAGAACACTGAAGCTTTCTTT. It encodes CAWSRGPKNTEAFF.

This clonotype was counted at least ten times. V is TRBV19 and J is TRBJ2-1; D is ambiguous. CDR1 LNHDA and CDR2 SQIVND come from the germline V gene (reference sequence). Deletions cut 4 bases from V and 0 bases from J, with 10 bases between. CDR3 size: 15 residues. CDR3 in DNA: TGTGCCAGTAGTAGCAACATCTACTCCTACAATGAGCAGTTCTTC. Protein product: CASSSNIYSYNEQFF.

Ten or more counts support this clonotype. The rearrangement uses TRBV4-1 and TRBJ1-6; no clear D gene. Trimming shortened V by 1 base and J by 10 bases, and 14 bases separated the two germline ends. The CDR3 spans 15 residues. Germline V gene sequence: CDR1 MGHRA, CDR2 YSYEKL. The CDR3 coding sequence is TGCGCCAGCAGCCAAGGATCAGGTTATAGCTCACCCCTCCACTTT. Translating gives CASSQGSGYSSPLHF.

The rearrangement links TRBV25-1 to TRBJ1-6; D ambiguous. V was cut by 1 base and J by 6 bases, with 7 bases left in between. The CDR3 consists of 14 residues. The germline V gene has CDR1 MGHDK and CDR2 SYGVNS. For the CDR3, the DNA is TGTGCCAGCAGTGAATTGGGGATTAATTCACCCCTCCACTTT. It is translated as CASSELGINSPLHF.

This clonotype was observed many times. The rearrangement uses TRBV2 and TRBJ2-7; 8 nucleotides align to TRBD2. The trim removed 8 bases at V and 1 base at J, leaving 7 bases unmatched. The CDR3 spans 14 residues. Germline lookup yields CDR1 SNHLY and CDR2 FYNNEI. CDR3 amino acids: CASRSGSTSYEQYF. The CDR3 coding sequence is TGTGCCAGCCGGAGCGGGAGTACTTCCTACGAGCAGTACTTC. Looking up the rest from reference TRBV2 and TRBJ2-7 gives the full variable domain: EPEVTQTPSHQVTQMGQEVILRCVPISNHLYFYWYRQILGQKVEFLVSFYNNEISEKSEIFDDQFSVERPDGSNFTLKIRSTKLEDSAMYFCASRSGSTSYEQYFGPGTRLTVT.

This clonotype came up many times. The chain uses TRBV12-3 or TRBV12-4 and TRBJ1-2; D unresolved. CDR3 length equals 14 residues. Deletions cut 3 bases from V and 3 bases from J, with 11 bases between. The CDR3 sequence is CASSFWGFDYGYTF. CDR3 DNA: TGTGCCAGCAGTTTCTGGGGATTTGACTATGGCTACACCTTC.

The sample holds many counts of this clonotype. The chain combines TRBV9 with TRBJ2-1; D unresolved. V was cut by 3 bases and J by 5 bases, with 12 bases left in between. The germline CDR1 and CDR2 sequences are SGDLS and YYNGEE. CDR3 length: 14 residues. The CDR3 region is CASSAHLPDNEQFF. The CDR3 DNA sequence: TGTGCCAGCAGCGCACACCTACCGGACAATGAGCAGTTCTTC.

For this clonotype: The conserved final phenylalanine or tryptophan is absent from the CDR3, which likely points to a read error. The chain has TRBV27 and TRBJ1-2; no clear D. Per the germline V gene, CDR1 is MNHEY and CDR2 is SMNVEV (reference sequence). The CDR3 spans 15 residues. V shed 5 bases and J shed 7 bases, with 20 bases lying between them. CDR3 residues: CASSPLGSGSRGYTL. CDR3 DNA sequence: TGTGCCAGCAGTCCATTGGGGAGCGGATCTCGTGGCTACACCCTC.

This chain joins TRBV24-1 and TRBJ2-7; tentatively, D is TRBD2 (5 bases). The V end was cut by 4 bases, the J end by 5 bases, with 11 bases between. Germline lookup yields CDR1 KGHDR and CDR2 SFDVKD. This CDR3 has 13 residues. CDR3 protein: CATSEGPRDEQYF. The CDR3 nucleotides read TGTGCCACCAGTGAAGGTCCGAGGGACGAGCAGTACTTC.

On this clonotype: Being one base from a much bigger clone, this may be a read error. V and J are TRBV20-1 and TRBJ1-1; D gene uncertain. V was shortened by 3 bases and J by 7 bases, with 18 bases between the two germline ends. The V gene's germline CDR1 is DFQATT and CDR2 SNEGSKA (reference sequence). The CDR3 sequence is 14 residues long. The CDR3 DNA reads TGCAGTGCTAGGTTCCTAGGGCGAGACATTGAAGCTTTCTTT. It translates to CSARFLGRDIEAFF.

This clonotype was counted at least ten times. J is TRBJ1-1 and V is TRBV2; D ambiguous. Germline lookup yields CDR1 SNHLY and CDR2 FYNNEI. This CDR3 has 12 residues. V was clipped by 8 bases and J by 12 bases, with 19 bases between them. The CDR3 is CASGSQPRSPFF. The CDR3 region has the DNA TGTGCCAGCGGATCCCAACCCCGGAGCCCTTTCTTT.

About this clonotype itself: A much larger clone lies one base from this, so it may be a read error. The gene calls are TRBV11-2 and TRBJ1-4; 8 positions agree with TRBD1. The germline CDR1 and CDR2 sequences are SGHAT and FQNNGV. V trimming: 5 bases; J trimming: 11 bases; junction bases outside the gene matches: 22. The CDR3 covers 18 residues. The CDR3 reads CASSPPRGTGSLFGKLFF. The CDR3 nucleotides are TGTGCCAGCAGCCCACCGAGGGGGACAGGCAGTCTGTTTGGGAAACTGTTTTTT. Looking up the rest from reference TRBV11-2 and TRBJ1-4 gives the full variable domain: EAGVAQSPRYKIIEKRQSVAFWCNPISGHATLYWYQQILGQGPKLLIQFQNNGVVDDSQLPKDRFSAERLKGVDSTLKIQPAKLEDSAVYLCASSPPRGTGSLFGKLFFGSGTQLSVL.

With regard to this clonotype: This may be a read error, as it is one base from a much larger clone. The chain combines TRBV2 with TRBJ2-3, with 12 bases fitting TRBD2. CDR3 size: 16 residues. Germline-derived CDR1 and CDR2 are SNHLY and FYNNEI. CDR3 DNA: TGTGCCAGCAGTGAGCGGACTAGCGGGGACACAGGTACGCAGTATTTT. Amino acid sequence: CASSERTSGDTGTQYF. Together with reference TRBV2 and TRBJ2-3, the CDR3 gives the full variable domain: EPEVTQTPSHQVTQMGQEVILRCVPISNHLYFYWYRQILGQKVEFLVSFYNNEISEKSEIFDDQFSVERPDGSNFTLKIRSTKLEDSAMYFCASSERTSGDTGTQYFGPGTRLTVL.

The chain joins TRBV12-3 or TRBV12-4 to TRBJ1-5, with D possibly matching TRBD1 (5 bases). The CDR3 covers 14 residues. Trimming cost V 2 bases and J 6 bases, with 11 bases left between them. The CDR3 here is CASSLKGLGQPQHF. The CDR3 DNA reads as TGTGCCAGCAGTTTAAAGGGGCTCGGTCAGCCCCAGCATTTT.

The gene calls are TRBV3-1 and TRBJ1-1; 9 nucleotides line up with TRBD1. CDR1 and CDR2 from the germline V gene are LGHDT and YNNKEL (reference sequence). This CDR3 contains 16 residues. The J segment lost 5 bases and the V segment lost 3 bases, leaving 10 bases of the junction unmatched. The CDR3 here is CASSQFPGTGKTEAFF. CDR3 nucleotide sequence: TGTGCCAGCAGCCAGTTTCCCGGGACAGGGAAAACTGAAGCTTTCTTT.

This clonotype has a handful of counts. The chain combines TRBV19 with TRBJ2-7; 13 bases align to TRBD2. CDR1 and CDR2 (germline): LNHDA, SQIVND (reference sequence). Trimming cost V 6 bases and J 2 bases; bases outside gene matches: 13. The CDR3 contains 18 residues. The CDR3 DNA reads TGTGCCAGTAGCAAACTCATGACTAGCGGGGGGTCCGCCTACGAGCAGTACTTC. This translates into CASSKLMTSGGSAYEQYF.

In this sample, this clonotype turned up many times. The genes are TRBV29-1 and TRBJ2-1, with 7 bases lining up with TRBD2. Germline lookup yields CDR1 SQVTM and CDR2 ANQGSEA. The V and J ends lost 6 bases and 4 bases, in that order; junction bases with no gene match: 12. CDR3 length equals 15 residues. CDR3 loop: CSVGTPGLQYNEQFF. As DNA, the CDR3 is TGCAGCGTAGGTACCCCGGGACTACAATACAATGAGCAGTTCTTC.

This clonotype appeared many times. This chain connects TRBV6-5 to TRBJ2-5; D perhaps matches TRBD2 (5 bases). The CDR3 has 14 residues. Germline assignment: CDR1 MNHEY and CDR2 SVGAGI. Deletions cut 5 bases from V and 5 bases from J, with 15 bases between. CDR3 loop: CASSPRVESETQYF. The CDR3 bases are TGTGCCAGCAGTCCGCGGGTCGAGTCGGAGACCCAGTACTTC.